Presented here are 15 T cell receptor beta chains from one specimen sequenced in a study of identical twins. TCRdb reanalysed the 5' RACE reads using MiXCR and keeps one entry per CDR3 protein. The data show under 350,000 distinct CDR3 sequences, roughly 9.8% seen once. These same data were also listed under a study on yellow fever vaccine responses in identical twins.

Sequencing used CD8+ T cells sorted from blood. These receptors were obtained from a woman aged 18 to 35 in good health.

The chain has TRBV7-9 and TRBJ2-1; weak D call: TRBD2 (7 bases). Germline values: CDR1 SEHNR, CDR2 FQNEAQ (reference sequence). Trimming took 5 bases from V and 15 from J, leaving 17 bases between them. This CDR3 has 12 residues. DNA for the CDR3: TGTGCCAGCAGCATTCTAGCGGAGGGGGGGTTCTTC. As protein: CASSILAEGGFF.

V is TRBV24-1 and J is TRBJ1-5; tentatively, D is TRBD1 (5 bases). The CDR3 is 13 amino acids. Germline CDR1 and CDR2: KGHDR and SFDVKD. V lost 10 bases to trimming and J lost 4 bases, with 13 bases between them. CDR3 nucleotide sequence: TGTGCCACGGGACCGGCGGATAATCAGCCCCAGCATTTT. Translating it yields CATGPADNQPQHF.

V is TRBV10-1 and J is TRBJ2-2; 9 nucleotides match TRBD2. Germline trimming cut 2 bases from V and 3 bases from J; bases unmatched to any gene: 10. The length of the CDR3 is 18 residues. CDR1 and CDR2 (germline): WNHNN, SYGVQD (reference sequence). CDR3 sequence: CASSEGLAFRGDTGELFF. CDR3 coding DNA: TGCGCCAGCAGTGAGGGACTAGCGTTTAGAGGAGACACCGGGGAGCTGTTTTTT.

This clonotype showed up many times. The V and J genes are TRBV12-3 or TRBV12-4 and TRBJ2-2; D call uncertain. Trimming removed 5 bases at V and 3 bases at J, with 7 bases between. The CDR3 has 13 amino acids. The CDR3, as DNA: TGTGCCAGCAGTGTCGATTACACCGGGGAGCTGTTTTTT. It yields the protein CASSVDYTGELFF.

This chain connects TRBV25-1 to TRBJ2-1; 7 positions match TRBD2. Germline loops: CDR1 MGHDK, CDR2 SYGVNS. Trimming removed 1 base from V and 8 bases from J; junction bases left unmatched: 2. The CDR3 is 13 residues long. The CDR3 coding sequence is TGTGCCAGCAGTGAATTGGGAGGGTATGAGCAGTTCTTC. This translates into CASSELGGYEQFF. Full variable domain (outside the CDR3, taken from reference TRBV25-1 and TRBJ2-1): EADIYQTPRYLVIGTGKKITLECSQTMGHDKMYWYQQDPGMELHLIHYSYGVNSTEKGDLSSESTVSRIRTEHFPLTLESARPSHTSQYLCASSELGGYEQFFGPGTRLTVL.

This clonotype has at least ten counts. This chain links TRBV9 with TRBJ2-1; 9 bases align to TRBD1. The V segment lost 4 bases and the J segment 8 bases; nucleotides outside the gene matches: 10. Germline V gene data show CDR1 as SGDLS and CDR2 as YYNGEE. The CDR3 loop spans 15 amino acids. The CDR3: CASSSQGAQGDEQFF. The CDR3 region has the DNA TGTGCCAGCAGCTCACAGGGGGCTCAGGGTGATGAGCAGTTCTTC.

The rearrangement joins TRBV28 to TRBJ2-7; 7 bases match TRBD2. Germline V gene data show CDR1 as MDHEN and CDR2 as SYDVKM. With 5 bases clipped from V and 3 bases from J, the junction kept 10 bases outside the gene matches. The CDR3 totals 15 residues. The CDR3 DNA reads as TGTGCCAGCAGTGCCCTGAGCGGGGTGATCTACGAGCAGTACTTC. It specifies CASSALSGVIYEQYF.

This clonotype was found many times. The V call is TRBV6-1, the J call TRBJ1-1; no definite D call. Looked up from germline, CDR1 is MNHNS and CDR2 is SASEGT. Trimming pared 0 bases from V and 3 bases from J, leaving 8 bases between. This CDR3 region has 14 residues. CDR3 protein: CASSEAGLYTEAFF. CDR3 nucleotide sequence: TGTGCCAGCAGTGAAGCGGGGTTATACACTGAAGCTTTCTTT.

Here the CDR3 DNA reads TGTGCCAGCAGTATGTGGACTAGCGGGTCCTCTCAGAGACCCCAGTACTTC. Residues: CASSMWTSGSSQRPQYF. The gene calls are TRBV27 and TRBJ2-5; TRBD2 matches 11 bases. The CDR3 covers 17 residues. The junction had 17 bases not matched to a gene; V was cut back by 5 bases and J by 9 bases. Germline CDR1 is MNHEY and CDR2 is SMNVEV (reference sequence).

This clonotype was seen only a few times. V usage is TRBV6-5 and J usage is TRBJ1-4; D remains ambiguous. V lost 4 bases and J lost 6, with 12 bases in between. Germline V CDR1 and CDR2: MNHEY, SVGAGI. The CDR3 sequence is 14 residues long. CDR3 residues: CASSSSRFYEKLFF. The CDR3 DNA is TGTGCCAGCAGTTCGAGTCGGTTTTATGAAAAACTGTTTTTT.

J is TRBJ1-1 and V is TRBV6-2 or TRBV6-3; 11 nucleotides align to TRBD1. The V and J ends lost 2 bases and 3 bases, in that order; junction bases with no gene match: 2. CDR3 length: 15 residues. Germline V gene sequence: CDR1 MNHEY, CDR2 SVGEGT. CDR3 in amino acids: CASSYGQGADTEAFF. For the CDR3, the DNA is TGTGCCAGCAGTTACGGACAGGGGGCGGACACTGAAGCTTTCTTT.

This clonotype was recorded at least ten times. The V and J genes are TRBV7-2 and TRBJ2-7; 7 nucleotides align to TRBD1. The germline CDR1 and CDR2 sequences are SGHTA and FQGNSA. This CDR3 has 14 residues. J gave up 3 bases and V 3 bases, and 5 bases lay outside the gene matches. The CDR3 coding sequence is TGTGCCAGCAGCTTGTTGAGGGGGCACTACGAGCAGTACTTC. Translating it yields CASSLLRGHYEQYF.

This clonotype was counted only a few times. Here the CDR3 reads CASSDGTGVGQPQHF. CDR3 nucleotide sequence: TGTGCCAGCAGTGATGGGACAGGGGTGGGTCAGCCCCAGCATTTT. The J gene is TRBJ1-5, the V gene TRBV25-1; 10 bases align to TRBD1. With V trimmed by 3 bases and J by 6 bases, 5 bases remained unmatched. The CDR3 is made up of 15 amino acids. Germline V gene data show CDR1 as MGHDK and CDR2 as SYGVNS.

In its sample, this clonotype was seen many times. The CDR3 sequence: CASRGGDTQYF. In DNA, the CDR3 is TGTGCCAGCAGGGGGGGAGATACGCAGTATTTT. The rearrangement uses TRBV12-3 or TRBV12-4 and TRBJ2-3; D may be TRBD2 (6 bases). The germline V and J ends were trimmed by 6 bases and 5 bases, with 6 bases remaining between them. The CDR3 has 11 amino acids.

There are many counts of this clonotype. V usage is TRBV12-3 or TRBV12-4 and J usage is TRBJ2-5; 7 bases fit TRBD1. After removal of 4 bases from V and 3 bases from J, the junction contained 8 bases not matched to a gene. This CDR3 spans 15 amino acids. The chain's CDR3 is CASSSRLQGEETQYF. In DNA form, the CDR3 reads TGTGCCAGCAGTTCACGCCTGCAGGGGGAAGAGACCCAGTACTTC.